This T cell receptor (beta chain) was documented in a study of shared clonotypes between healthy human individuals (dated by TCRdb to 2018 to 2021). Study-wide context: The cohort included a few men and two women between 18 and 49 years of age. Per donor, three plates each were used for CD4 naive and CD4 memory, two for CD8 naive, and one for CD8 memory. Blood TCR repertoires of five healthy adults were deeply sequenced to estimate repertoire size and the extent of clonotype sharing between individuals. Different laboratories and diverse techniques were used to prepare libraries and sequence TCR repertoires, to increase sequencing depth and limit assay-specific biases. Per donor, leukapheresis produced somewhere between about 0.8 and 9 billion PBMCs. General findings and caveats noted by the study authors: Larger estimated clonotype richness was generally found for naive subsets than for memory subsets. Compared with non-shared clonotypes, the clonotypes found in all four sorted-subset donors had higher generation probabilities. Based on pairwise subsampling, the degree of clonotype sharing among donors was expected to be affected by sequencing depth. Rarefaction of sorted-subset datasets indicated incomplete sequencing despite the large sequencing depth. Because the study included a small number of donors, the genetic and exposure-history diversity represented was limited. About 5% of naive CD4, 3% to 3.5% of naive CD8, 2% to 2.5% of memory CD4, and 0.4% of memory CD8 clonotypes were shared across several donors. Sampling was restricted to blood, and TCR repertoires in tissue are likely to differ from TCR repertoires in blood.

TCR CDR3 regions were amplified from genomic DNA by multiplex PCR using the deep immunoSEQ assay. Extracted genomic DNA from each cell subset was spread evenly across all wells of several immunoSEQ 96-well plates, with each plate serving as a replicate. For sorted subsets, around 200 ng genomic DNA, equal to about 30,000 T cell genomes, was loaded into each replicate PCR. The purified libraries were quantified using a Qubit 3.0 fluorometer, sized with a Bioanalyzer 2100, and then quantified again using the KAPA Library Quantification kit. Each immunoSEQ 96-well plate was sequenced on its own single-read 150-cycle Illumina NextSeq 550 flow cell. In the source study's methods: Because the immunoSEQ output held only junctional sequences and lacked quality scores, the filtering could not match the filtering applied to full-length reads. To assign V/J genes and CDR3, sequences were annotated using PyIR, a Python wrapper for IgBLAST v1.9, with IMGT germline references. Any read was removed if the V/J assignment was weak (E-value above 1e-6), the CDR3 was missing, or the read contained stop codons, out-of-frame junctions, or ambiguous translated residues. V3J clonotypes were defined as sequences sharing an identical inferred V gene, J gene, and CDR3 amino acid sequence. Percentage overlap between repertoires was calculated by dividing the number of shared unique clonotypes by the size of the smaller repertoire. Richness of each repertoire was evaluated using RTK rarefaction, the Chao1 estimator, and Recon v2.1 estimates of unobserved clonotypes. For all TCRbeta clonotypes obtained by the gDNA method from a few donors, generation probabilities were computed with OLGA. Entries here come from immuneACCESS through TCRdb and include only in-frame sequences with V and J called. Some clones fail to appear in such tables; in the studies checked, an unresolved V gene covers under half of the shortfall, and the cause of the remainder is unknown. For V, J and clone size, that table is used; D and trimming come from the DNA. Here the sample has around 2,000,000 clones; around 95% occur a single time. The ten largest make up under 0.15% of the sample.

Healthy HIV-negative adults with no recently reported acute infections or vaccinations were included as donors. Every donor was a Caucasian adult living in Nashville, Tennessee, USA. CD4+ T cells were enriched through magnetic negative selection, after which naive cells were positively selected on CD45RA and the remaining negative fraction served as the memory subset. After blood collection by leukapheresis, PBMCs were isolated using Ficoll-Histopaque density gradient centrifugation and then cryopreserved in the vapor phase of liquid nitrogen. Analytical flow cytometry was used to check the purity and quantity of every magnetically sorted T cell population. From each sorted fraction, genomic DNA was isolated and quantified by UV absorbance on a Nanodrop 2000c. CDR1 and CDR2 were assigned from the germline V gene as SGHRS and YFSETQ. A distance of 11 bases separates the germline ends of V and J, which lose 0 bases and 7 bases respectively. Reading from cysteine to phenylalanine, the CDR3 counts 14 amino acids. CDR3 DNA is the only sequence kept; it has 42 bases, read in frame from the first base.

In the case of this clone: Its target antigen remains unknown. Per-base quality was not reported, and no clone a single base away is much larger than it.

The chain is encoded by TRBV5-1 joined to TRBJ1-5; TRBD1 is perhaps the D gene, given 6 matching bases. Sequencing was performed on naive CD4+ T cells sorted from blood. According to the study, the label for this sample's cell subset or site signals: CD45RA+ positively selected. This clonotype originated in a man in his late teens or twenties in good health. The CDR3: CASSLAGVNQPQHF. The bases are TGCGCCAGCAGCTTGGCAGGGGTCAACCAGCCCCAGCATTTT.